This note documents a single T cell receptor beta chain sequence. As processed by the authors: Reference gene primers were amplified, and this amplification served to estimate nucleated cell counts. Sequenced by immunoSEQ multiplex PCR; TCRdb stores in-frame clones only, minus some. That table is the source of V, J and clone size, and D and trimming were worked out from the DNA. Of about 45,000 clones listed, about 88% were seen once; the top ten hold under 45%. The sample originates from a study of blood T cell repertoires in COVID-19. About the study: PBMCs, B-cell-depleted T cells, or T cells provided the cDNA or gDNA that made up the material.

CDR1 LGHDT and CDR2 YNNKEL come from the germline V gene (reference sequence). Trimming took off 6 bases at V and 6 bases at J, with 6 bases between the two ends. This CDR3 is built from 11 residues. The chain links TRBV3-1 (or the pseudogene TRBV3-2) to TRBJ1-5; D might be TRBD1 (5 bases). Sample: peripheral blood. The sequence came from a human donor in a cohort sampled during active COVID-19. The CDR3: CASRGRQPQHF. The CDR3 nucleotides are TGTGCCAGCAGGGGGCGTCAGCCCCAGCATTTT.